This T cell receptor (beta chain) was captured in a study of identical twins (dated by TCRdb to 2016 to 2017). For context, the study as a whole: To test whether fetal clonotypes persist, the study used deep sequencing on TCR alpha and beta repertoires from monozygotic twins, unrelated adults of various ages, and cord blood. To rule out contamination, replicate twin experiments were performed at different times with different library preparation protocols. The investigation overall reported the following: The excess sharing between twins in beta out-of-frame sequences was weaker because fewer shared sequences reduced the signal-to-noise ratio. Because the same donors could not be followed over many years, conclusions were based on cross-sectional statistical analysis. Fewer insertions were carried by abundant cord blood beta clonotypes, a similar but weaker trend appeared in young adult naive repertoires, and no such trend appeared in memory repertoires. Compared with coincidental sharing between unrelated individuals, out-of-frame TCR alpha sequences shared between twins showed an excess of sequences with low generation probability. Invariant T cells such as MAIT and iNKT could partly confound zero-insertion analyses, although diverse VJ usage argued against such confounding for most clonotypes. In monozygotic twins, out-of-frame TCR alpha sharing was systematically underestimated by recombination models, although the models agreed with sharing between unrelated individuals.

Only healthy Caucasian donors were included. Three pairs of female monozygotic twins, all aged roughly 18 to 29 years, were included in the twin cohort. CD4+ and CD8+ T cell populations were isolated with positive isolation kits from Invitrogen. This clonotype has only a few counts. Its specific antigen is unknown. One base away there is no much larger clone; base qualities are not given. The receptor library was made with 5' RACE. Sequencing was performed on an Illumina HiSeq 2000. Template switching added a universal primer binding site, and the final cDNA carried a unique molecular identifier that allowed TCR cDNA molecules to be counted accurately. Specific primers in the conserved constant-segment region were used to synthesize first-strand cDNA for TCR alpha and beta chains. To control for contamination, every cDNA library was double barcoded, receiving both a SMART-Mk sample barcode and Illumina barcodes. TruSeq adapter sequences and Illumina sample barcodes were added in two successive PCR steps. Sequencing of the TCR alpha and beta cDNA libraries was done on the Illumina HiSeq platform using custom primers. The authors' pipeline ran thus. Raw reads were processed with MiGEC to extract unique molecular identifiers, and MiXCR was used to determine CDR3 positions. For each individual, recombination models were inferred using an EM algorithm with the repgenHMM and IGoR tools. The analysis of shared clonotypes was done with the tcR package in R, with sharing normalized by the product of cloneset sizes. To study raw recombination without the effects of thymic and clonal selection, out-of-frame nonproductive sequences were analyzed. TCRdb's own reprocessing of the public reads used fastp at Q25 and MiXCR and kept productive beta chains. One record per CDR3 amino acid sequence lists the most common genes and DNA. TCRdb assigned the V and J calls; the authors' analysis was not used. This sample comprises about 250,000 distinct CDR3 sequences, around 7.6% of them detected only once. Over 5% of the sample goes to the ten largest clones.

This same sample was also taken into another study, of yellow fever vaccine responses in identical twins. The second publication reports: According to the authors, in identical twins the way T cells responded to vaccination appeared partly convergent and partly personalized. In the study, vaccine-responding T cell clones were precisely tracked in identical twins.

The TCR comes from a woman aged 18-29 years in good health. The sequenced sample was CD8+ T cells sorted from blood.

The CDR3 protein sequence reads: CASSLAGQQRGYTF. The sequenced DNA is TGTGCCAGCAGTTTAGCAGGCCAGCAGAGGGGCTACACCTTC. The rearranged chain carries TRBV27 and TRBJ1-2, with the D gene uncertain. From its cysteine to its phenylalanine, the CDR3 spans 14 amino acids. CDR3 DNA only is kept here, 42 bases in frame from base 1. According to the germline V gene (reference sequence), CDR1 reads MNHEY and CDR2 reads SMNVEV. The trim is 2 bases for V and 8 bases for J, with a gap of 15 bases between the germline ends.